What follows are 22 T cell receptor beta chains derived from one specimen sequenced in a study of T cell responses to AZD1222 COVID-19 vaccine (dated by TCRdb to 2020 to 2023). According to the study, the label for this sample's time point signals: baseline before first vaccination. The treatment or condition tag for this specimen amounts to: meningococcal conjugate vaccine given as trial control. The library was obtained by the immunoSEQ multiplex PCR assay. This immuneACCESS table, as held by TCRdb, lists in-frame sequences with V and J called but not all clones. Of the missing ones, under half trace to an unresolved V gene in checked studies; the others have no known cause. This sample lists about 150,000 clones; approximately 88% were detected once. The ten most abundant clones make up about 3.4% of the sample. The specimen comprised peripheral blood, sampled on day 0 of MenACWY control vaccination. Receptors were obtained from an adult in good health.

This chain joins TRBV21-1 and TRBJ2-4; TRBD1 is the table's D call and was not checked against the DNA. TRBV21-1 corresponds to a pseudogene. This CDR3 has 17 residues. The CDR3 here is CASSDKDGTEAKNIQYF. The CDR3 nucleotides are TGTGCCAGCAGCGATAAAGACGGGACAGAAGCCAAAAACATTCAGTACTTC.

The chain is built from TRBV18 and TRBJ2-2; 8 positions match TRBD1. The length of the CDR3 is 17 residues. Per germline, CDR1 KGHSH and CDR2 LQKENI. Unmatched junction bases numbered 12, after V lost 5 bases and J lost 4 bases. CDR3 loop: CASSLGQGASTTGELFF. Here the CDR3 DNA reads TGTGCCAGCTCATTAGGACAGGGAGCTTCGACCACCGGGGAGCTGTTTTTT.

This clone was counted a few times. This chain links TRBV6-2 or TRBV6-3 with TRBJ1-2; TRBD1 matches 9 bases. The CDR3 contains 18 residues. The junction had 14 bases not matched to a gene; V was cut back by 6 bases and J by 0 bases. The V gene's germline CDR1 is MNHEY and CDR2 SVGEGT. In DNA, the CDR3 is TGTGCCAGCAGCCAACCCCCGGGACAGGGCGCCTCTAACTATGGCTACACCTTC. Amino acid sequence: CASSQPPGQGASNYGYTF.

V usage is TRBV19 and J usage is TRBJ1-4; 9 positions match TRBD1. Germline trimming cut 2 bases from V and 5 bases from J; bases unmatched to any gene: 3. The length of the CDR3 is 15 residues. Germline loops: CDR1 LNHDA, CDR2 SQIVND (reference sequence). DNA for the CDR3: TGTGCCAGTAGTATAACCGGGACAGGGAATGAAAAACTGTTTTTT. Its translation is CASSITGTGNEKLFF.

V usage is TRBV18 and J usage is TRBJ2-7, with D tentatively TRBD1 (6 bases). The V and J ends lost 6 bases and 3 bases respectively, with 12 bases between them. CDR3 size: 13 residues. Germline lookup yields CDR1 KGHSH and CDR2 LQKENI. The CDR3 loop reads CASSPGTHYEQYF. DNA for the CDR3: TGTGCCAGCTCGCCCGGGACACACTACGAGCAGTACTTC.

The chain's CDR3 is CASSLQGEQETQYF. The DNA of the CDR3 is TGTGCCAGCAGTCTACAGGGGGAACAAGAGACCCAGTACTTC. The V and J genes are TRBV28 and TRBJ2-5, with 8 bases fitting TRBD1. The CDR3 extends over 14 amino acids. V gave up 5 bases and J gave up 2 bases; unmatched junction bases: 4. The germline V gene has CDR1 MDHEN and CDR2 SYDVKM. Full variable domain (remainder filled in from reference TRBV28 and TRBJ2-5): DVKVTQSSRYLVKRTGEKVFLECVQDMDHENMFWYRQDPGLGLRLIYFSYDVKMKEKGDIPEGYSVSREKKERFSLILESASTNQTSMYLCASSLQGEQETQYFGPGTRLLVL.

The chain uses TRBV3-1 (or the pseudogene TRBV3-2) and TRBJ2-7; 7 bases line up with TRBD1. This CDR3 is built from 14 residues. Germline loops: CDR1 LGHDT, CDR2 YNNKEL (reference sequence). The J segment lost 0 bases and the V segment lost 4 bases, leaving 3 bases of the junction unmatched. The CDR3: CASSPGGLSYEQYF. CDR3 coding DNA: TGTGCCAGCAGCCCAGGGGGTCTCTCCTACGAGCAGTACTTC.

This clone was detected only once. The CDR3 DNA reads TGTGCCAGCAGAACAGGGCGAGGGGGATACACCTTC. Translation gives CASRTGRGGYTF. The rearrangement joins TRBV6-5 to TRBJ1-2, with D perhaps TRBD1 (6 bases). V was shortened by 6 bases and J by 11 bases, with 16 bases between the two germline ends. The CDR3 covers 12 residues. The V gene's germline CDR1 is MNHEY and CDR2 SVGAGI.

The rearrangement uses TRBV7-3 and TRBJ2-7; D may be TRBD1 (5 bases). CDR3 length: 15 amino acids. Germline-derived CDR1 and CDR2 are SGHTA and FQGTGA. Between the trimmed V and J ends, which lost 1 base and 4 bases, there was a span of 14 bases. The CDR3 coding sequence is TGTGCCAGCAGCTTAAGCCAGGGTTTGCCTTACGAGCAGTACTTC. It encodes CASSLSQGLPYEQYF. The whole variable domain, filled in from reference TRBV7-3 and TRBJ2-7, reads GAGVSQTPSNKVTEKGKYVELRCDPISGHTALYWYRQSLGQGPEFLIYFQGTGAADDSGLPNDRFFAVRPEGSVSTLKIQRTERGDSAVYLCASSLSQGLPYEQYFGPGTRLTVT.

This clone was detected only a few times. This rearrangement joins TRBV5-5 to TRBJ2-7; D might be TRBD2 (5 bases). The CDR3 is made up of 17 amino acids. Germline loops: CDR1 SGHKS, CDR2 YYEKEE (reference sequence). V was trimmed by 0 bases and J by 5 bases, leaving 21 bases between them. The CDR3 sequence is CASSLGLEGVGTDEQYF. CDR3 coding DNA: TGTGCCAGCAGCTTGGGGCTAGAGGGCGTTGGTACCGACGAGCAGTACTTC.

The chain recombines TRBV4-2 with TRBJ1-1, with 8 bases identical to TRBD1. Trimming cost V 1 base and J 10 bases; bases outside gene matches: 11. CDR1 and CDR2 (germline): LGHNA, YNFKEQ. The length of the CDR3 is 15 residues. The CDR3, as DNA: TGTGCCAGCAGCCAAGCCGATGGACAGGGTGAGGGAGCTTTCTTT. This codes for CASSQADGQGEGAFF.

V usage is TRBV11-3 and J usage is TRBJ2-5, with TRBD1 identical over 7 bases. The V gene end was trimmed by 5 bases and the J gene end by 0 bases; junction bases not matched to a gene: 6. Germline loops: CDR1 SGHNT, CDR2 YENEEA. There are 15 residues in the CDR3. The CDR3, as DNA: TGTGCCAGCAGCCATAGGGGGCTGTACCAAGAGACCCAGTACTTC. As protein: CASSHRGLYQETQYF.

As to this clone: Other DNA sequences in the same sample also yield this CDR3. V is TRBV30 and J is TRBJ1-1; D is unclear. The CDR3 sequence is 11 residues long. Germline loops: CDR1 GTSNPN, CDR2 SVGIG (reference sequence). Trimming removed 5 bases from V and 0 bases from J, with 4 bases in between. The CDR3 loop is CAWSVNTEAFF. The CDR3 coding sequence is TGTGCCTGGTCAGTGAACACTGAAGCTTTCTTT.

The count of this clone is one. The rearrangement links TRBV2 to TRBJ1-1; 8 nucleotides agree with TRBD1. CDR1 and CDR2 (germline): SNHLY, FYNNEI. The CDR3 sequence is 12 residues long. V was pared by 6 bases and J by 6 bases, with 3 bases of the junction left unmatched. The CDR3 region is CASRGQVPEAFF. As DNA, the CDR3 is TGTGCCAGCAGGGGACAGGTCCCTGAAGCTTTCTTT.

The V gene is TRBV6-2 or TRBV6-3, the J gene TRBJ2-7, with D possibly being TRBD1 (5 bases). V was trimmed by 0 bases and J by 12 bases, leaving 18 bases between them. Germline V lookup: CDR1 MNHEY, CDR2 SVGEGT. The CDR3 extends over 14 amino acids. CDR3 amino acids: CASSYSALGSGLYF. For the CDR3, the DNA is TGTGCCAGCAGTTACTCAGCTCTCGGTTCAGGGCTGTACTTC.

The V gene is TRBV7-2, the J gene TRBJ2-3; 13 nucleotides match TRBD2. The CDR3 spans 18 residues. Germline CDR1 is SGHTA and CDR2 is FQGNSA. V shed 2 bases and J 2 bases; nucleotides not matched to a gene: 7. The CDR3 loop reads CASSLMRLAGGPTDTQYF. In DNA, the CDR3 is TGTGCCAGCAGCTTAATGCGACTAGCGGGGGGTCCCACAGATACGCAGTATTTT.

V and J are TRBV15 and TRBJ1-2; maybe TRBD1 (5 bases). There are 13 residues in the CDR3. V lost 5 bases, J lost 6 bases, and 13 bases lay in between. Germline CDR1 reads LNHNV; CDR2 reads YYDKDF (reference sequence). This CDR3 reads CATSPREKDGYTF. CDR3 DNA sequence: TGTGCCACCAGCCCCAGGGAAAAGGATGGCTACACCTTC. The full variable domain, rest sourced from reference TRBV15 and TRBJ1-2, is DAMVIQNPRYQVTQFGKPVTLSCSQTLNHNVMYWYQQKSSQAPKLLFHYYDKDFNNEADTPDNFQSRRPNTSFCFLDIRSPGLGDTAMYLCATSPREKDGYTFGSGTRLTVV.

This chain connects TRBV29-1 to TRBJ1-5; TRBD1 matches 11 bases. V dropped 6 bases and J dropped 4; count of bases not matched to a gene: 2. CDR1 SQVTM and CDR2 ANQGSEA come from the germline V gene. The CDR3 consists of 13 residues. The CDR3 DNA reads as TGCAGCGTCGGGACAGGGGGTAATCAGCCCCAGCATTTT. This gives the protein CSVGTGGNQPQHF.

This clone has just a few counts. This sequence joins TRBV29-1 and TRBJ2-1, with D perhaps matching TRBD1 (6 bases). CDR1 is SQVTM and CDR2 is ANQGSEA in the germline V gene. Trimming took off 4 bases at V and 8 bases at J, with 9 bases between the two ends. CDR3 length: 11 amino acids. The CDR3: CSVGQGHEQFF. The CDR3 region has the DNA TGCAGCGTTGGCCAGGGGCATGAGCAGTTCTTC.

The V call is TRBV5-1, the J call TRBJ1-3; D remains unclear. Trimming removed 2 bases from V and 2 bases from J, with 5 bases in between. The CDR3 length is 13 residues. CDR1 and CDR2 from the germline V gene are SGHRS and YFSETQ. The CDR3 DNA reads TGCGCCAGCAGCTTAATGACTGGAAACACCATATATTTT. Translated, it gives CASSLMTGNTIYF.

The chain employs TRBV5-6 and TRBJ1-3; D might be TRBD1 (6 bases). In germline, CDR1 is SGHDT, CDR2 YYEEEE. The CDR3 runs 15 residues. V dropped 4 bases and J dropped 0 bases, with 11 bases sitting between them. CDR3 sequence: CASSRQAYSGNTIYF. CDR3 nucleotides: TGTGCCAGCAGCCGACAGGCTTACTCTGGAAACACCATATATTTT.

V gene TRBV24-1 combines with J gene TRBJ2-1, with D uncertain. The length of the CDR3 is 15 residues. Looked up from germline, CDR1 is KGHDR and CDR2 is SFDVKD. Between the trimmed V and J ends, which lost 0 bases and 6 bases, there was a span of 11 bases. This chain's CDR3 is CATSDLMGSFNEQFF. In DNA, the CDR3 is TGTGCCACCAGTGATTTGATGGGTAGTTTCAATGAGCAGTTCTTC.